A selection of T cell receptor beta chains follows, all from one sample in a study of lymphopenia after photon versus proton radiotherapy. Repertoires were generated with immunoSEQ multiplex PCR, while TCRdb's copy carries only in-frame clones and drops some. The table includes about 50,000 clones, about 86% detected once. Source: peripheral blood, taken from a patient treated with photon-based radiotherapy. The receptors here all came from a man in his fifties or sixties with gastric cancer. Each CDR3 is given with its conserved first and last residue. A D gene is named only where the DNA matches it firmly. A clone size is listed for some rows: how often the clone was seen (once, few, many), or a class if it is expanded.

DNA: TGCGCCAGCAGCCAAGACTGGGGGGATGAAAAACTGTTTTTT
CDR3: CASSQDWGDEKLFF
D: -
size: -
V: TRBV4-3
J: TRBJ1-4

DNA: TGTGCCAGCAGCTTAACGAACCTACAGGGCACTGAAGCTTTCTTT
CDR3: CASSLTNLQGTEAFF
D: -
size: -
V: TRBV7-3
J: TRBJ1-1

DNA: TGTGCCAGCAGCTTAGTGAGCTACAATGAGCAGTTCTTC
CDR3: CASSLVSYNEQFF
D: -
size: -
V: TRBV11-2
J: TRBJ2-1

DNA: TGTGCCAGCAGTGATGGGAACAGGAGACCGAACACTGAAGCTTTCTTT
CDR3: CASSDGNRRPNTEAFF
D: -
size: -
V: TRBV6-1
J: TRBJ1-1

DNA: TGTGCCAGCTCCTCTCCGGGGGCTAGCGGGAGCTACGAGCAGTACTTC
CDR3: CASSSPGASGSYEQYF
D: TRBD2
size: -
V: TRBV18
J: TRBJ2-7

DNA: TGTGCCAGTGGGGACAGGTTCTACAATGAGCAGTTCTTC
CDR3: CASGDRFYNEQFF
D: TRBD1
size: -
V: TRBV19
J: TRBJ2-1

DNA: TGTGCCAGCAACCCCATGGGGGTGGGGTACCAAGAGACCCAGTACTTC
CDR3: CASNPMGVGYQETQYF
D: -
size: -
V: TRBV11-2
J: TRBJ2-5

DNA: TGTGCCAGCAGCGTCCGACTAGCGGGAGGGTACAATGAGCAGTTCTTC
CDR3: CASSVRLAGGYNEQFF
D: TRBD2
size: -
V: TRBV7-3
J: TRBJ2-1

DNA: TGTGCCAGTAGTGCGACGGGAGTGGGTAACATTCAGTACTTC
CDR3: CASSATGVGNIQYF
D: -
size: -
V: TRBV19
J: TRBJ2-4

DNA: TGTGCCAGCTCATTTACACCTGCGAACACTGAAGCTTTCTTT
CDR3: CASSFTPANTEAFF
D: -
size: -
V: TRBV18
J: TRBJ1-1

DNA: TGTGCCAGTAGTCCTGGACGGGCTCGTCACGAGCAGTACTTC
CDR3: CASSPGRARHEQYF
D: -
size: -
V: TRBV19
J: TRBJ2-7

DNA: TGCGCCAGCAGCTTCCGACCCGATAGCACAGATACGCAGTATTTT
CDR3: CASSFRPDSTDTQYF
D: -
size: once
V: TRBV5-1
J: TRBJ2-3

DNA: TGCAGCGTCCGAGGAGCGGGAGGGCCCCCAGATACGCAGTATTTT
CDR3: CSVRGAGGPPDTQYF
D: TRBD2
size: -
V: TRBV29-1
J: TRBJ2-3

DNA: TGTGCCAGCTCACAAGAACAGGGGGCCAAAAACATTCAGTACTTC
CDR3: CASSQEQGAKNIQYF
D: TRBD1
size: once
V: TRBV18
J: TRBJ2-4

DNA: TGTGCCAGCAGCTTGATCCAGGGAGGGGGCAATGAGCAGTTCTTC
CDR3: CASSLIQGGGNEQFF
D: -
size: -
V: TRBV7-9
J: TRBJ2-1

DNA: TGCGCCTCGGAGGGAGAGACCGGGGAGCTGTTTTTT
CDR3: CASEGETGELFF
D: -
size: -
V: TRBV10-1
J: TRBJ2-2

DNA: TGTGCCAGCAGTCCCGAAGCCCTAGCGGTCACAGATACGCAGTATTTT
CDR3: CASSPEALAVTDTQYF
D: TRBD2
size: -
V: TRBV7-3
J: TRBJ2-3

DNA: TGTGCCAGCAGCCCCGTCGGAGGCAGGGGAAACACCGGGGAGCTGTTTTTT
CDR3: CASSPVGGRGNTGELFF
D: -
size: -
V: TRBV7-3
J: TRBJ2-2

DNA: TGTGCCAGCAGTGAAGGCCCGGGACAGCAAGAGACCCAGTACTTC
CDR3: CASSEGPGQQETQYF
D: TRBD1
size: -
V: TRBV2
J: TRBJ2-5

DNA: TGCGCCAGCAGCCTTGACATGGGCAAAAACATTCAGTACTTC
CDR3: CASSLDMGKNIQYF
D: -
size: -
V: TRBV5-1
J: TRBJ2-4

DNA: TGTGCCAGTAGTTTCGACAGGGCTAGCACAGATACGCAGTATTTT
CDR3: CASSFDRASTDTQYF
D: TRBD1
size: -
V: TRBV19
J: TRBJ2-3

DNA: TGTGCCAGCACCTTAGGGAGGGCCTACAATGAGCAGTTCTTC
CDR3: CASTLGRAYNEQFF
D: TRBD2
size: -
V: TRBV7-2
J: TRBJ2-1

DNA: TGTGCCAGCACCCCAGGGAGCACTGAAGCTTTCTTT
CDR3: CASTPGSTEAFF
D: -
size: -
V: TRBV25-1
J: TRBJ1-1

DNA: TGTGCCAGCTCACCACCCGGGACTAGTCTAAATCAGTACTTC
CDR3: CASSPPGTSLNQYF
D: TRBD2
size: -
V: TRBV18
J: TRBJ2-4

DNA: TGTGCCTCGGGGACAGGGCTTTCCGGGGAGCTGTTTTTT
CDR3: CASGTGLSGELFF
D: TRBD1
size: once
V: TRBV30
J: TRBJ2-2

DNA: TGTGCCAGCAGCGGTAGCGGGACGAACACCGGGGAGCTGTTTTTT
CDR3: CASSGSGTNTGELFF
D: TRBD2
size: few
V: TRBV9
J: TRBJ2-2

DNA: TGTGCCATCAGGGGAGGGAAACTGAACACTGAAGCTTTCTTT
CDR3: CAIRGGKLNTEAFF
D: -
size: -
V: TRBV10-3
J: TRBJ1-1

DNA: TGTGCCAGCAGCCCTGGACGGCTCTCTGGAAACACCATATATTTT
CDR3: CASSPGRLSGNTIYF
D: -
size: -
V: TRBV5-5
J: TRBJ1-3

DNA: TGCGCCAGCAGCCAGGGACAGGGGAAGGGTCAGCCCCAGCATTTT
CDR3: CASSQGQGKGQPQHF
D: TRBD1
size: -
V: TRBV4-1
J: TRBJ1-5

DNA: TGTGCCAGCAGCTCCAGCAGGGGGGCATACTCCTACGAGCAGTACTTC
CDR3: CASSSSRGAYSYEQYF
D: -
size: once
V: TRBV7-8
J: TRBJ2-7

DNA: TGTGCCAGCAGTTTATCGTACGGCGGAAACTATGGCTACACCTTC
CDR3: CASSLSYGGNYGYTF
D: -
size: -
V: TRBV27
J: TRBJ1-2

DNA: TGTGCCAGCAGCTCGGGACAGGGGACTTACGAGCAGTACTTC
CDR3: CASSSGQGTYEQYF
D: TRBD1
size: -
V: TRBV11-3
J: TRBJ2-7

DNA: TGTGCCAGCAGTTACCCGGGACAGGGGAACGCCGGGGAGCTGTTTTTT
CDR3: CASSYPGQGNAGELFF
D: TRBD1
size: -
V: TRBV6-5
J: TRBJ2-2

DNA: TGTGCCAGCAGCTCCCGCATGGGTACGCAGTATTTT
CDR3: CASSSRMGTQYF
D: -
size: few
V: TRBV5-6
J: TRBJ2-3

DNA: TGTGCCAGCAGCCCCACAGGAATACGAGAGACCCAGTACTTC
CDR3: CASSPTGIRETQYF
D: -
size: once
V: TRBV7-3
J: TRBJ2-5

DNA: TGTGCCAGCTCAAGCCGGGACAGATTGAACACTGAAGCTTTCTTT
CDR3: CASSSRDRLNTEAFF
D: TRBD1
size: -
V: TRBV18
J: TRBJ1-1

DNA: TGCGCCAGCAGTGAGAAGCGGGAGTCCTCCTACGAGCAGTACTTC
CDR3: CASSEKRESSYEQYF
D: TRBD2
size: -
V: TRBV10-1
J: TRBJ2-7

DNA: TGTGCCAGTAGTATACGGCAGATGAATCAGCCCCAGCATTTT
CDR3: CASSIRQMNQPQHF
D: -
size: -
V: TRBV19
J: TRBJ1-5

DNA: TGTGCCAGCAGCTTATCGCCGGGCGCGCATGGCTACACCTTC
CDR3: CASSLSPGAHGYTF
D: -
size: -
V: TRBV7-9
J: TRBJ1-2

DNA: TGTGCCAGCAGCCCGAACACCGGGGAGCTGTTTTTT
CDR3: CASSPNTGELFF
D: -
size: once
V: TRBV5-6
J: TRBJ2-2

DNA: TGCGCCAGCAGCCCAACCCGGGACAGGGTTTACAATGAGCAGTTCTTC
CDR3: CASSPTRDRVYNEQFF
D: TRBD1
size: -
V: TRBV5-1
J: TRBJ2-1

DNA: TGTGCCAGCAGCTTACTAACAGGGGCTCATGGCTACACCTTC
CDR3: CASSLLTGAHGYTF
D: TRBD1
size: -
V: TRBV7-6
J: TRBJ1-2

DNA: TGTGCCAGCAGTGACTCAGAGCGGTCTAGCACAGATACGCAGTATTTT
CDR3: CASSDSERSSTDTQYF
D: -
size: -
V: TRBV6-4
J: TRBJ2-3

DNA: TGTGCCAGTAGTGTCTCAGTGAACACCGGGGAGCTGTTTTTT
CDR3: CASSVSVNTGELFF
D: -
size: once
V: TRBV19
J: TRBJ2-2

DNA: TGTGCCACCCTCCGGGACAGGGGCCCTAATGAGCAGTTCTTC
CDR3: CATLRDRGPNEQFF
D: TRBD1
size: -
V: TRBV7-2
J: TRBJ2-1